The 18 T cell receptor beta chains below all came from one sample that was sequenced in a study of blood T cell repertoires in COVID-19. Sequencing was performed with immunoSEQ multiplex PCR; in TCRdb, only in-frame clones are kept and a portion is missing. The sample yields about 240,000 clones, 65% to 90% seen once. Sequenced input: peripheral blood. All receptors come from a man aged 50-60 years with COVID-19, enrolled during active disease.

This chain connects TRBV7-2 to TRBJ1-3; TRBD1 agrees at 7 bases. The CDR3 has 15 residues. Germline CDR1 is SGHTA and CDR2 is FQGNSA. With 4 bases clipped from V and 2 bases from J, the junction kept 5 bases outside the gene matches. The CDR3 DNA follows: TGTGCCAGCAGCTCGCAGGGGGTTGCTGGAAACACCATATATTTT. This gives the protein CASSSQGVAGNTIYF.

The rearrangement uses TRBV19 and TRBJ1-2; D possibly corresponds to TRBD1 (5 bases). Germline V lookup: CDR1 LNHDA, CDR2 SQIVND (reference sequence). The CDR3 sequence is 16 residues long. Deletions cut 2 bases from V and 4 bases from J, with 17 bases between. The CDR3 protein is CASSIQPGRELYGYTF. CDR3 DNA: TGTGCCAGTAGTATACAACCGGGCAGGGAACTCTATGGCTACACCTTC.

The CDR3 sequence: CSASRSTGNTIYF. CDR3 sequence (DNA): TGCAGTGCTAGTCGGAGCACTGGAAACACCATATATTTT. The J gene is TRBJ1-3, the V gene TRBV20-1; D gene ambiguous. This CDR3 spans 13 amino acids. The V end lost 3 bases, the J end lost 2 bases, and 8 bases lay between the germline ends. Looked up from germline, CDR1 is DFQATT and CDR2 is SNEGSKA (reference sequence).

V usage is TRBV19 and J usage is TRBJ2-1, with 9 nucleotides matching TRBD1. The V gene's germline CDR1 is LNHDA and CDR2 SQIVND (reference sequence). Unmatched junction bases numbered 10, after V lost 8 bases and J lost 8 bases. CDR3 length: 14 amino acids. CDR3 bases: TGTGCCAGTCAACTGACAGGGGGGGGGCATGAGCAGTTCTTC. Translated, it gives CASQLTGGGHEQFF.

The chain combines TRBV2 with TRBJ1-5; 8 bases fit TRBD1. CDR3 length equals 15 residues. In germline, CDR1 is SNHLY, CDR2 FYNNEI. V trimming: 4 bases; J trimming: 6 bases; junction bases outside the gene matches: 8. As DNA, the CDR3 is TGTGCCAGCAGTGTACAGGGGGGTATTAGTCAGCCCCAGCATTTT. It is translated as CASSVQGGISQPQHF.

This clone appeared a single time. The V gene is TRBV29-1, the J gene TRBJ2-1, with D perhaps matching TRBD1 (6 bases). CDR1 and CDR2 (germline): SQVTM, ANQGSEA. This CDR3 spans 14 amino acids. V lost 2 bases and J lost 0, with 8 bases in between. CDR3 in DNA: TGCAGCGTTGAAACAGGGACCTCCTACAATGAGCAGTTCTTC. The encoded protein is CSVETGTSYNEQFF.

This chain joins TRBV11-2 and TRBJ1-5; TRBD1 is a possible D gene (6 bases). The V end was cut by 5 bases, the J end by 2 bases, with 10 bases between. The CDR3 consists of 14 residues. Germline V CDR1 and CDR2: SGHAT, FQNNGV. CDR3 nucleotides: TGTGCCAGCAGCACCCCAGGGGGCAATCAGCCCCAGCATTTT. Its protein is CASSTPGGNQPQHF.

The chain has TRBV21-1 and TRBJ1-4; the DNA was not used to check the table's D call, TRBD1. TRBV21-1 is a pseudogene segment. CDR3 length: 16 residues. CDR3 coding DNA: TGTGCCAGCAGCAGGCCGCGGACAGCTAATAATGAAAAACTGTTTTTT. It translates to CASSRPRTANNEKLFF.

V is TRBV7-3 and J is TRBJ2-7; 13 bases map to TRBD2. Trimming removed 2 bases from V and 2 bases from J; junction bases left unmatched: 3. The CDR3 is 16 amino acids. In germline, CDR1 is SGHTA, CDR2 FQGTGA. The CDR3 region has the DNA TGTGCCAGCAGCTTAGAGGGGACTAGCGGGGCCTACGAGCAGTACTTC. Amino acid sequence: CASSLEGTSGAYEQYF.

The chain combines TRBV2 with TRBJ1-1; D perhaps matches TRBD1 (6 bases). The germline V and J ends were trimmed by 11 bases and 3 bases, with 13 bases remaining between them. In germline, CDR1 is SNHLY, CDR2 FYNNEI. This CDR3 has 12 residues. The CDR3 spells CAGNQGHTEAFF. Here the CDR3 DNA reads TGTGCCGGGAACCAGGGGCACACTGAAGCTTTCTTT. Variable domain in full (rest from reference TRBV2 and TRBJ1-1): EPEVTQTPSHQVTQMGQEVILRCVPISNHLYFYWYRQILGQKVEFLVSFYNNEISEKSEIFDDQFSVERPDGSNFTLKIRSTKLEDSAMYFCAGNQGHTEAFFGQGTRLTVV.

This clone has just one count. This rearrangement joins TRBV18 to TRBJ2-3; the D is unclear. Per the germline V gene, CDR1 is KGHSH and CDR2 is LQKENI. This CDR3 spans 12 amino acids. The ends were cut back, 0 bases at V and 6 bases at J, with 4 bases in the middle. CDR3 DNA: TGTGCCAGCTCACCACCCGGGGATACGCAGTATTTT. This encodes CASSPPGDTQYF. Filled out from reference TRBV18 and TRBJ2-3, the complete variable domain reads NAGVMQNPRHLVRRRGQEARLRCSPMKGHSHVYWYRQLPEEGLKFMVYLQKENIIDESGMPKERFSAEFPKEGPSILRIQQVVRGDSAAYFCASSPPGDTQYFGPGTRLTVL.

This chain connects TRBV30 to TRBJ2-3; TRBD2 aligns across 13 bases. Germline CDR1 and CDR2: GTSNPN and SVGIG (reference sequence). J was trimmed by 5 bases and V by 5 bases; bases with no gene match: 13. The CDR3 has 17 amino acids. CDR3 coding DNA: TGTGCCTGGGACCGTACCCGGACTAGCGGGGGAAAAGATACGCAGTATTTT. It translates to CAWDRTRTSGGKDTQYF. The variable domain in full, completed from reference TRBV30 and TRBJ2-3, reads SQTIHQWPATLVQPVGSPLSLECTVEGTSNPNLYWYRQAAGRGLQLLFYSVGIGQISSEVPQNLSASRPQDRQFILSSKKLLLSDSGFYLCAWDRTRTSGGKDTQYFGPGTRLTVL.

V is TRBV11-3 and J is TRBJ2-7, with TRBD1 matching over 7 bases. The CDR3 extends over 14 amino acids. J lost 5 bases, V lost 1 base, and 5 bases had no gene match. CDR1 and CDR2 (germline): SGHNT, YENEEA. As DNA, the CDR3 is TGTGCCAGCAGCTTAGGAATAGGGGGCGACGAGCAGTACTTC. Amino acids: CASSLGIGGDEQYF. The whole variable domain, remainder taken from reference TRBV11-3 and TRBJ2-7, is EAGVVQSPRYKIIEKKQPVAFWCNPISGHNTLYWYLQNLGQGPELLIRYENEEAVDDSQLPKDRFSAERLKGVDSTLKIQPAELGDSAVYLCASSLGIGGDEQYFGPGTRLTVT.

The chain recombines TRBV6-2 or TRBV6-3 with TRBJ2-5; 8 bases agree with TRBD2. With V trimmed by 5 bases and J by 5 bases, 7 bases remained unmatched. The CDR3 sequence is 14 residues long. Germline V lookup: CDR1 MNHEY, CDR2 SVGEGT. The CDR3 loop reads CASSLRGAVETQYF. For the CDR3, the DNA is TGTGCCAGCAGTCTGCGGGGGGCCGTGGAGACCCAGTACTTC.

The chain joins TRBV27 to TRBJ2-1; D gene unclear. Trimming pared 1 base from V and 10 bases from J, leaving 8 bases between. The CDR3 sequence is 12 residues long. Germline-derived CDR1 and CDR2 are MNHEY and SMNVEV (reference sequence). This chain's CDR3 is CASSLFTEEQFF. CDR3 sequence (DNA): TGTGCCAGCAGTTTATTTACGGAGGAGCAGTTCTTC.

The V gene is TRBV5-5, the J gene TRBJ1-2, with TRBD1 identical over 7 bases. The trim removed 1 base at V and 5 bases at J, leaving 5 bases unmatched. The CDR3 spans 14 residues. Per germline, CDR1 SGHKS and CDR2 YYEKEE (reference sequence). Here the CDR3 reads CASSLTGTEYGYTF. The DNA of the CDR3 is TGTGCCAGCAGCTTGACTGGGACAGAGTATGGCTACACCTTC. Full variable domain (remainder filled in from reference TRBV5-5 and TRBJ1-2): DAGVTQSPTHLIKTRGQQVTLRCSPISGHKSVSWYQQVLGQGPQFIFQYYEKEERGRGNFPDRFSARQFPNYSSELNVNALLLGDSALYLCASSLTGTEYGYTFGSGTRLTVV.

The genes are TRBV24-1 and TRBJ1-2, with 9 bases that match TRBD1. CDR1 KGHDR and CDR2 SFDVKD come from the germline V gene. J was trimmed by 5 bases and V by 4 bases; bases with no gene match: 4. The CDR3 runs 14 residues. CDR3: CATSDPGQGYGYTF. Here the CDR3 DNA reads TGTGCCACCAGTGACCCAGGACAGGGGTATGGCTACACCTTC.

As regards this clone: An end of the junction differs from the germline gene, which may be a read error. In DNA form, the CDR3 reads TGTGCTAGCAGCCGTGGAACTCGGGACAGGGGCCAAGAGACCCAGTACTTC. Amino acids: CASSRGTRDRGQETQYF. The chain has TRBV7-7 and TRBJ2-5; TRBD1 aligns across 10 bases. Germline CDR1 SSHAT, CDR2 FNYEAQ (reference sequence). The length of the CDR3 is 17 residues.